This T cell receptor (beta chain) was obtained from a study of CD8 T cells in ankylosing spondylitis. The CDR3 has 17 residues. The germline CDR1 and CDR2 sequences are MGHRA and YSYEKL. Trimming at V came to 2 bases and at J to 3 bases, leaving 6 bases not matched to a gene. Study-level findings and limits: Within ankylosing spondylitis blood, a TCR beta motif made up of several highly homologous variants appeared to be characteristic. As reported, disease-linked clones showed significant enrichment in matched ankylosing spondylitis synovial fluid.

This clonotype was observed at least ten times. Its target is not known. MiXCR was run by TCRdb on the 5' RACE reads, yielding one entry per CDR3 protein. The table includes around 150,000 distinct CDR3 sequences, roughly 44% detected once. This sequence originates from a male donor with ankylosing spondylitis. The chain couples TRBV4-1 to TRBJ2-1, with TRBD2 matching over 11 bases. Material for sequencing was synovial fluid, either unsorted or a sorted T cell fraction (not recorded which). CDR3 sequence (DNA): TGCGCCAGCAGCCAATTTCCGGGACTAGCGGACTACAATGAGCAGTTCTTC. Translating it yields CASSQFPGLADYNEQFF.